The TCR beta chain described here comes from a study of cytomegalovirus exposure and HLA in healthy donors. As for the study in general: The approximately 120 validation repertoires, a later analysis reported, used the same platform as the roughly 660 repertoires from the first cohort. Study-level findings and limits: CMV antigen specificity was confirmed in vitro for a few CMV-associated chains. It was reported that the classifier diagnosed cytomegalovirus status with high specificity and sensitivity in both the original and validation cohorts.

A 120-subject validation cohort, separate from the roughly 670-subject first cohort, supplied the donors. Points on this clone: Its antigen is still unknown.

The method was immunoSEQ multiplex PCR; TCRdb's version includes in-frame clones alone and lacks a portion of them. The sample holds some 150,000 clones, about 94% seen once. This CDR3 has 16 amino acids. Germline V gives CDR1 MGHRA, CDR2 YSYEKL. V dropped 1 base and J dropped 4; count of bases not matched to a gene: 7. The sequence came from a man between 18 and 29 years old in good health and CMV-seropositive. The genes are TRBV4-1 and TRBJ2-1; 7 bases are a match to TRBD2. The sample was PBMCs. In DNA form, the CDR3 reads TGCGCCAGCAGCCAAGGGGCGGCGGGAGCTTACAATGAGCAGTTCTTC. It specifies CASSQGAAGAYNEQFF.